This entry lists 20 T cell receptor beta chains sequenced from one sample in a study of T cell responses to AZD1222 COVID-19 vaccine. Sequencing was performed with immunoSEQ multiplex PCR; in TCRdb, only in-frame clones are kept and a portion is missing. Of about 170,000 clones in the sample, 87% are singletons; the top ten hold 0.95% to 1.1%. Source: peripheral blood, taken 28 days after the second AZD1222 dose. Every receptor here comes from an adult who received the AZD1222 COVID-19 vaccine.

Here the CDR3 reads CASSQDRAGHSPLHF. DNA for the CDR3: TGCGCCAGCAGCCAAGATCGGGCAGGGCACTCACCCCTCCACTTT. The chain combines TRBV4-3 with TRBJ1-6, with TRBD1 as a possible D gene (5 bases). Germline CDR1 LGHNA, CDR2 YSLEER. Trimming took off 0 bases at V and 10 bases at J, with 13 bases between the two ends. This CDR3 is 15 amino acids long.

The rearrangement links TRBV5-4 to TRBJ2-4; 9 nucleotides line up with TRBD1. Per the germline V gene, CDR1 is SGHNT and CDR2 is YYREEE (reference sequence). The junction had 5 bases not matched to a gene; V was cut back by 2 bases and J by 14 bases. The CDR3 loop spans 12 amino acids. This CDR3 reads CASSFNRDREYF. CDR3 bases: TGTGCCAGCAGCTTCAACCGGGACAGGGAGTACTTC.

CDR3 amino acids: CASSLDVYDTEAFF. CDR3 coding DNA: TGTGCCAGCAGCTTAGACGTGTATGACACTGAAGCTTTCTTT. The gene calls are TRBV7-9 and TRBJ1-1; no definite D call. The germline V gene has CDR1 SEHNR and CDR2 FQNEAQ (reference sequence). This CDR3 is built from 14 residues. Trimming removed 1 base at V and 3 bases at J, with 9 bases between.

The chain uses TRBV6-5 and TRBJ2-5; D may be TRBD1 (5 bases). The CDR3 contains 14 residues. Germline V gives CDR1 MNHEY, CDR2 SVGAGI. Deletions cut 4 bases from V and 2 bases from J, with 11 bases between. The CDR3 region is CASSSVRAQETQYF. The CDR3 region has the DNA TGTGCCAGCAGTTCGGTCAGGGCTCAAGAGACCCAGTACTTC.

The DNA for the CDR3 is TGTGCCAGTAGGGAGACAGGGGGCGCGAGTGCCGCTAATACCTTC. Its translation is CASRETGGASAANTF. The chain has TRBV19 and TRBJ1-2; 10 positions agree with TRBD1. J was trimmed by 14 bases and V by 6 bases; bases with no gene match: 18. Germline V CDR1 and CDR2: LNHDA, SQIVND (reference sequence). The length of the CDR3 is 15 residues.

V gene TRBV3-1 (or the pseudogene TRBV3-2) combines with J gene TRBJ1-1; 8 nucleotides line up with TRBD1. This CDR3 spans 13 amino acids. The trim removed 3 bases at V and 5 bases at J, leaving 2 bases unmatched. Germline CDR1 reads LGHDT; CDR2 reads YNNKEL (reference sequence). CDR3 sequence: CASSQTGVTEAFF. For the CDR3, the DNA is TGTGCCAGCAGCCAGACAGGGGTTACTGAAGCTTTCTTT.

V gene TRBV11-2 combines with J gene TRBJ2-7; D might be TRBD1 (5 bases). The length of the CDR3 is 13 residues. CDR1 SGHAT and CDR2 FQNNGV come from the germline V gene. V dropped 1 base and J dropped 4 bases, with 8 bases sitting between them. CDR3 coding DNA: TGTGCCAGCAGCTTAGGACAGAAATACGAGCAGTACTTC. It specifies CASSLGQKYEQYF.

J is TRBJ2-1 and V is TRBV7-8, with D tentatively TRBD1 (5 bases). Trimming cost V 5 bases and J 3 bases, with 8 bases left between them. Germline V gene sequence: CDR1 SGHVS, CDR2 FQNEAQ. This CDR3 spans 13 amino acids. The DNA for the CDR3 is TGTGCCAGCAGCCACGACAGCTACAATGAGCAGTTCTTC. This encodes CASSHDSYNEQFF.

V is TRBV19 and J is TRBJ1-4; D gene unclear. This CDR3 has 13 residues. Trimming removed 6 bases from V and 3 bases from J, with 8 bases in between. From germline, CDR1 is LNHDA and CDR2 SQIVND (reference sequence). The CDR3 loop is CASRRLANEKLFF. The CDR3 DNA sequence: TGTGCCAGTAGACGGTTAGCTAATGAAAAACTGTTTTTT.

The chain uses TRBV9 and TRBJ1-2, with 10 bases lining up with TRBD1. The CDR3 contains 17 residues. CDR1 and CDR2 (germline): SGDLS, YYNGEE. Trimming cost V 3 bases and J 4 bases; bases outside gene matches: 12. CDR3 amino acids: CASSARDRGSLGYGYTF. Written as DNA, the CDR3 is TGTGCCAGCAGCGCCCGGGACAGGGGTTCCCTAGGCTATGGCTACACCTTC.

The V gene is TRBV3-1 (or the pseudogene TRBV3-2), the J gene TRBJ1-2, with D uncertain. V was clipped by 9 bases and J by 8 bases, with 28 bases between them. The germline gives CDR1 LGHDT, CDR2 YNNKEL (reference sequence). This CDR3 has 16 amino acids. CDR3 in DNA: TGTGCCAGGGGGTTTAAGTGCGTAGCGCCCGTAGGGGGCTACACCTTC. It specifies CARGFKCVAPVGGYTF.

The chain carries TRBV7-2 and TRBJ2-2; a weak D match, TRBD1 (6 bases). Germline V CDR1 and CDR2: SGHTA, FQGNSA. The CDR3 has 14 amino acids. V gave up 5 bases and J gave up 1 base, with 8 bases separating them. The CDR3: CASSVRGNTGELFF. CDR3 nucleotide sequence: TGTGCCAGCAGCGTCAGGGGGAACACCGGGGAGCTGTTTTTT.

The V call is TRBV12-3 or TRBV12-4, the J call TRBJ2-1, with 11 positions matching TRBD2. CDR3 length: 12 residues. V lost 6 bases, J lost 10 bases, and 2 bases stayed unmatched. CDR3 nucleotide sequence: TGTGCCAGCAGCTGGACTAGCGGGGAGCAGTTCTTC. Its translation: CASSWTSGEQFF.

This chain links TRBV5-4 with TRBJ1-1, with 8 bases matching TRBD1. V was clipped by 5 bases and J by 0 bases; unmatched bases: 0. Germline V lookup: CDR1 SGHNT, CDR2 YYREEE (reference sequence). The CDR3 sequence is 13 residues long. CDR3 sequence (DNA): TGTGCCAGCAGGACAGGGGTGAACACTGAAGCTTTCTTT. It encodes CASRTGVNTEAFF.

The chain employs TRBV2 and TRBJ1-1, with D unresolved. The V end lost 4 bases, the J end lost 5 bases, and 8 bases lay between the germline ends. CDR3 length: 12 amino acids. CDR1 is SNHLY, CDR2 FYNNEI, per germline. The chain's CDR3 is CASSGAGTEAFF. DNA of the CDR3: TGTGCCAGCAGTGGGGCGGGGACTGAAGCTTTCTTT. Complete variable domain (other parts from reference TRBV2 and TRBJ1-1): EPEVTQTPSHQVTQMGQEVILRCVPISNHLYFYWYRQILGQKVEFLVSFYNNEISEKSEIFDDQFSVERPDGSNFTLKIRSTKLEDSAMYFCASSGAGTEAFFGQGTRLTVV.

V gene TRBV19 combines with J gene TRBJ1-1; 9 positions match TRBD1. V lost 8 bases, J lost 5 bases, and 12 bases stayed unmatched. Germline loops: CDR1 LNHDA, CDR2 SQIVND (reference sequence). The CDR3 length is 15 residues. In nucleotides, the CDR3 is TGTGCCAGTCGCGGCGGGGGACAGGGCAGAACTGAAGCTTTCTTT. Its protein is CASRGGGQGRTEAFF.

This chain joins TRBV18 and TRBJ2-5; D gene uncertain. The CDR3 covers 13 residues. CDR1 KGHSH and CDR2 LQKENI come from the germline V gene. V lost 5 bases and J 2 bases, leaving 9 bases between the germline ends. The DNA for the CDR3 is TGTGCCAGCTCAACCAACCAACAAGAGACCCAGTACTTC. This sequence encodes CASSTNQQETQYF.

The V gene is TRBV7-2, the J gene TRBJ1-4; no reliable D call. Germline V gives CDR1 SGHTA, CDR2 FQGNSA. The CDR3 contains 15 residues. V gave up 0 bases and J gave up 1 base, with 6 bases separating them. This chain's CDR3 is CASSLAPGTNEKLFF. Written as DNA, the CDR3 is TGTGCCAGCAGCTTAGCACCGGGAACTAATGAAAAACTGTTTTTT.

The DNA for the CDR3 is TGCGCCAGCAGCCCGGCCCGTGGGGAGGCGAACACCGGGGAGCTGTTTTTT. It yields the protein CASSPARGEANTGELFF. The J gene is TRBJ2-2, the V gene TRBV5-1, with D possibly being TRBD2 (6 bases). V dropped 4 bases and J dropped 0 bases, with 16 bases sitting between them. Germline V gene lookup returns CDR1 SGHRS and CDR2 YFSETQ. This CDR3 comprises 17 residues.

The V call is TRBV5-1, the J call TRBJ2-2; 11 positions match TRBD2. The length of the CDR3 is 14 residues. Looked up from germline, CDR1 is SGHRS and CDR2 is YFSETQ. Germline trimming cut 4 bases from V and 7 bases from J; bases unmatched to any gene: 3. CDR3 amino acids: CASSPTSGVGELFF. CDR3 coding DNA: TGCGCCAGCAGCCCGACTAGCGGGGTCGGGGAGCTGTTTTTT.